What follows are 29 T cell receptor beta chains derived from one specimen sequenced in a study of control samples from healthy donors and cancer patients. Clones were read by immunoSEQ multiplex PCR, and TCRdb kept only the in-frame ones, dropping some. The sample consists of 150,000 to 200,000 clones, almost 90% of them appearing once. The sample comprised blood. The receptor source for this set is a woman in her forties or fifties in good health.

The rearrangement uses TRBV5-4 and TRBJ2-5, with 10 bases identical to TRBD2. Germline V gene sequence: CDR1 SGHNT, CDR2 YYREEE (reference sequence). V shed 4 bases, J shed 2 bases, and the junction held 8 bases outside the gene matches. The CDR3 is made up of 16 amino acids. The CDR3 coding sequence is TGTGCCAGCAGCCCAATTAGCGGGGGGCTTCAAGAGACCCAGTACTTC. The encoded protein is CASSPISGGLQETQYF.

This clone was observed a single time. The chain carries TRBV24-1 and TRBJ2-3; no definite D call. The CDR3 length is 14 residues. V was shortened by 9 bases and J by 0 bases, with 12 bases between the two germline ends. Germline-derived CDR1 and CDR2 are KGHDR and SFDVKD. This chain's CDR3 is CATGVSASTDTQYF. In nucleotides, the CDR3 is TGTGCCACCGGGGTTTCGGCTAGCACAGATACGCAGTATTTT.

This chain connects TRBV7-6 to TRBJ2-1, with TRBD2 matching over 12 bases. J lost 12 bases, V lost 5 bases, and 11 bases had no gene match. This CDR3 spans 15 amino acids. The V gene's germline CDR1 is SGHVS and CDR2 FNYEAQ. CDR3 region: CASSPGLAGSWGQFF. The CDR3 DNA reads TGTGCCAGCAGCCCCGGACTAGCGGGGTCCTGGGGGCAGTTCTTC.

This sequence joins TRBV7-6 and TRBJ2-1, with TRBD2 identical over 13 bases. The germline V gene has CDR1 SGHVS and CDR2 FNYEAQ. This CDR3 has 19 residues. V was pared by 0 bases and J by 4 bases, with 9 bases of the junction left unmatched. CDR3 protein: CASSLAPGLAGSKYNEQFF. CDR3 sequence (DNA): TGTGCCAGCAGCTTAGCACCGGGACTAGCGGGAAGTAAATACAATGAGCAGTTCTTC.

This chain uses TRBV30 with TRBJ2-1; the match to TRBD1 covers 8 bases. Unmatched junction bases numbered 6, after V lost 1 base and J lost 7 bases. Germline CDR1 and CDR2: GTSNPN and SVGIG (reference sequence). The length of the CDR3 is 14 residues. The CDR3 here is CAWSGQGRLNEQFF. CDR3 bases: TGTGCCTGGAGTGGACAGGGGAGATTGAATGAGCAGTTCTTC.

The chain carries TRBV27 and TRBJ1-1; D may be TRBD1 (6 bases). Trimming removed 5 bases from V and 4 bases from J, with 17 bases in between. The V gene's germline CDR1 is MNHEY and CDR2 SMNVEV (reference sequence). The CDR3 covers 15 residues. This chain's CDR3 is CASSPGRGWSTEAFF. CDR3 nucleotide sequence: TGTGCCAGCAGTCCAGGCAGGGGCTGGAGCACTGAAGCTTTCTTT.

J is TRBJ1-1 and V is TRBV5-6, with a weak D call TRBD1 (6 bases). In germline, CDR1 is SGHDT, CDR2 YYEEEE. This CDR3 region has 14 residues. Trimming took off 2 bases at V and 1 base at J, with 9 bases between the two ends. The CDR3 region has the DNA TGTGCCAGCAGCTTCCCGGGACAGAACACTGAAGCTTTCTTT. This codes for CASSFPGQNTEAFF.

The gene calls are TRBV19 and TRBJ2-1; 9 bases align to TRBD1. Germline assignment: CDR1 LNHDA and CDR2 SQIVND (reference sequence). The junction had 10 bases not matched to a gene; V was cut back by 5 bases and J by 8 bases. The CDR3 contains 15 residues. The CDR3 bases are TGTGCCAGTAGTCAGGGGGACAGGGTTTGGGATGAGCAGTTCTTC. Protein product: CASSQGDRVWDEQFF.

This chain connects TRBV27 to TRBJ2-7; 13 positions match TRBD2. CDR1 and CDR2 (germline): MNHEY, SMNVEV (reference sequence). Unmatched junction bases numbered 11, after V lost 6 bases and J lost 12 bases. CDR3 size: 14 residues. The CDR3 loop reads CASSRLAGGLQVYF. CDR3 nucleotide sequence: TGTGCCAGCAGCCGACTAGCGGGAGGTCTACAGGTGTACTTC.

The chain combines TRBV6-5 with TRBJ1-5; D might be TRBD1 (6 bases). Germline CDR1 is MNHEY and CDR2 is SVGAGI. V gave up 7 bases and J gave up 0 bases, with 10 bases separating them. The CDR3 contains 14 residues. CDR3 nucleotides: TGTGCCAGCAATACAGGGTATAGCAATCAGCCCCAGCATTTT. Protein: CASNTGYSNQPQHF.

V usage is TRBV28 and J usage is TRBJ2-1; 10 positions match TRBD2. The CDR3 is 17 residues long. J lost 0 bases, V lost 4 bases, and 6 bases had no gene match. Germline CDR1 MDHEN, CDR2 SYDVKM. The CDR3 is CASSYHPSGSSYNEQFF. The CDR3 bases are TGTGCCAGCAGTTACCACCCTAGCGGGAGCTCCTACAATGAGCAGTTCTTC. Filled out from reference TRBV28 and TRBJ2-1, the complete variable domain reads DVKVTQSSRYLVKRTGEKVFLECVQDMDHENMFWYRQDPGLGLRLIYFSYDVKMKEKGDIPEGYSVSREKKERFSLILESASTNQTSMYLCASSYHPSGSSYNEQFFGPGTRLTVL.

The genes are TRBV28 and TRBJ2-7; tentative D call: TRBD1 (5 bases). Germline CDR1 MDHEN, CDR2 SYDVKM. This CDR3 region has 15 residues. Trimming cost V 1 base and J 3 bases, with 13 bases left between them. This CDR3 is CASSLSGQGFYEQYF. CDR3 nucleotides: TGTGCCAGCAGTTTATCAGGGCAGGGATTCTACGAGCAGTACTTC.

The genes are TRBV4-2 and TRBJ2-2, with a tentative D call TRBD2 (6 bases). Looked up from germline, CDR1 is LGHNA and CDR2 is YNFKEQ. V was trimmed by 1 base and J by 7 bases, leaving 16 bases between them. The CDR3 contains 16 residues. CDR3 protein: CASSQVHGSGGGELFF. Written as DNA, the CDR3 is TGTGCCAGCAGCCAAGTTCACGGGAGCGGAGGCGGGGAGCTGTTTTTT.

The J gene is TRBJ1-2, the V gene TRBV9, with 11 bases aligning to TRBD1. Trimming cost V 2 bases and J 6 bases; bases outside gene matches: 12. This CDR3 comprises 17 residues. CDR1 and CDR2 from the germline V gene are SGDLS and YYNGEE. In DNA, the CDR3 is TGTGCCAGCAGCGTGGGGACAGGGGGATCCCCCGCGGATGGCTACACCTTC. Protein sequence: CASSVGTGGSPADGYTF.

The chain couples TRBV5-5 to TRBJ2-3; D assignment may be TRBD1 or TRBD2 (5 bases each). CDR1 is SGHKS, CDR2 YYEKEE, per germline (reference sequence). Trimming shortened V by 4 bases and J by 10 bases, and 16 bases separated the two germline ends. The CDR3 contains 13 residues. The CDR3 protein is CASSLGWQGAQYF. CDR3 nucleotides: TGTGCCAGCAGCCTGGGCTGGCAGGGAGCGCAGTATTTT. The complete variable domain, with remaining parts taken from reference TRBV5-5 and TRBJ2-3, reads DAGVTQSPTHLIKTRGQQVTLRCSPISGHKSVSWYQQVLGQGPQFIFQYYEKEERGRGNFPDRFSARQFPNYSSELNVNALLLGDSALYLCASSLGWQGAQYFGPGTRLTVL.

The chain recombines TRBV5-6 with TRBJ2-3; 7 bases match TRBD2. Germline V gives CDR1 SGHDT, CDR2 YYEEEE. The CDR3 totals 13 residues. The V and J ends lost 10 bases and 3 bases, in that order; junction bases with no gene match: 8. The CDR3 spells CASCRDYTDTQYF. CDR3 coding DNA: TGTGCCTCATGCCGGGACTATACAGATACGCAGTATTTT.

This chain uses TRBV12-3 or TRBV12-4 with TRBJ1-1; D gene unclear. The CDR3 loop spans 13 amino acids. V shed 2 bases and J shed 3 bases, with 7 bases lying between them. The CDR3 DNA sequence: TGTGCCAGCAGTTTAAGGAGGGACACTGAAGCTTTCTTT. Its translation: CASSLRRDTEAFF.

V gene TRBV28 combines with J gene TRBJ1-1; no clear D gene. CDR1 and CDR2 (germline): MDHEN, SYDVKM. V was clipped by 7 bases and J by 1 base, with 10 bases between them. The length of the CDR3 is 13 residues. CDR3 DNA sequence: TGTGCCAGCACCTGGACGGGGAACACTGAAGCTTTCTTT. Its protein is CASTWTGNTEAFF.

This clone was seen a few times. The genes are TRBV7-8 and TRBJ2-7; D is possibly TRBD2 (6 bases). CDR3 length: 14 amino acids. V was shortened by 0 bases and J by 2 bases, with 8 bases between the two germline ends. Germline V gives CDR1 SGHVS, CDR2 FQNEAQ. The CDR3 is CASSLAGGPYEQYF. The CDR3 nucleotides are TGTGCCAGCAGCTTAGCGGGGGGACCCTACGAGCAGTACTTC. The whole variable domain, remainder taken from reference TRBV7-8 and TRBJ2-7, is GAGVSQSPRYKVAKRGQDVALRCDPISGHVSLFWYQQALGQGPEFLTYFQNEAQLDKSGLPSDRFFAERPEGSVSTLKIQRTQQEDSAVYLCASSLAGGPYEQYFGPGTRLTVT.

The J gene is TRBJ2-2, the V gene TRBV24-1; unclear D gene. This CDR3 is 13 amino acids long. Trimming removed 9 bases from V and 1 base from J, with 8 bases in between. Germline CDR1 KGHDR, CDR2 SFDVKD. CDR3 sequence reads: CATELLNTGELFF. The CDR3 DNA reads TGTGCCACCGAGCTCCTGAACACCGGGGAGCTGTTTTTT.

V gene TRBV9 combines with J gene TRBJ1-1; perhaps TRBD1 as D (6 bases). Trimming removed 2 bases at V and 5 bases at J, with 10 bases between. CDR3 length: 13 amino acids. Germline V gene lookup returns CDR1 SGDLS and CDR2 YYNGEE. CDR3: CASSVKGGTEAFF. The CDR3 DNA reads TGTGCCAGCAGCGTGAAGGGGGGAACTGAAGCTTTCTTT.

The count of this clone is one. The chain couples TRBV27 to TRBJ1-6, with a weak D call TRBD1 (5 bases). Trimming stripped 3 bases from V and 8 bases from J, with 14 bases between. This CDR3 contains 15 residues. Germline V CDR1 and CDR2: MNHEY, SMNVEV (reference sequence). The CDR3 DNA is TGTGCCAGCAGTTTTGTAGAGGGGTTGGATTCACCCCTCCACTTT. Translated: CASSFVEGLDSPLHF.

The J gene is TRBJ2-1, the V gene TRBV9, with D unresolved. The CDR3 has 15 residues. Trimming cost V 0 bases and J 8 bases, with 15 bases left between them. Germline V CDR1 and CDR2: SGDLS, YYNGEE. Written as DNA, the CDR3 is TGTGCCAGCAGCGTAGGAACTTTAGACATCTATGAGCAGTTCTTC. Translation: CASSVGTLDIYEQFF.

V usage is TRBV6-5 and J usage is TRBJ2-7, with D tentatively TRBD1 (6 bases). V lost 7 bases and J 2 bases, leaving 9 bases between the germline ends. The germline V gene encodes CDR1 MNHEY and CDR2 SVGAGI. The length of the CDR3 is 12 residues. The CDR3 DNA reads TGTGCCAGCATAGACAGGCCCTACGAGCAGTACTTC. Protein product: CASIDRPYEQYF.

The chain recombines TRBV18 with TRBJ2-3; 9 nucleotides line up with TRBD2. The length of the CDR3 is 15 residues. Germline V gene sequence: CDR1 KGHSH, CDR2 LQKENI. V was pared by 3 bases and J by 4 bases, with 5 bases of the junction left unmatched. This CDR3 reads CASSPGLAPADTQYF. In DNA, the CDR3 is TGTGCCAGCTCACCGGGACTAGCCCCCGCAGATACGCAGTATTTT.

A few counts support this clone. The rearrangement uses TRBV27 and TRBJ2-1; TRBD1 agrees at 9 bases. V shed 5 bases, J shed 6 bases, and the junction held 14 bases outside the gene matches. The CDR3 spans 17 residues. CDR1 is MNHEY and CDR2 is SMNVEV in the germline V gene (reference sequence). CDR3 in amino acids: CASSPSFGTGRANEQFF. Written as DNA, the CDR3 is TGTGCCAGCAGTCCCTCGTTCGGGACAGGGCGGGCCAATGAGCAGTTCTTC.

This chain connects TRBV30 to TRBJ1-5; D is perhaps TRBD1 (6 bases). Germline V gene data show CDR1 as GTSNPN and CDR2 as SVGIG (reference sequence). The CDR3 covers 16 residues. Trimming cost V 1 base and J 1 base, with 14 bases left between them. CDR3 amino acids: CAWSGAAGQSNQPQHF. As DNA, the CDR3 is TGTGCCTGGAGTGGGGCTGCGGGACAAAGCAATCAGCCCCAGCATTTT. Supplemented by reference TRBV30 and TRBJ1-5, the full variable domain reads SQTIHQWPATLVQPVGSPLSLECTVEGTSNPNLYWYRQAAGRGLQLLFYSVGIGQISSEVPQNLSASRPQDRQFILSSKKLLLSDSGFYLCAWSGAAGQSNQPQHFGDGTRLSIL.

The chain recombines TRBV6-6 with TRBJ2-2; D possibly uses TRBD1 or TRBD2 (5 bases each). CDR3 size: 16 residues. Germline V gene lookup returns CDR1 MNHNY and CDR2 SVGAGI (reference sequence). The germline V and J ends were trimmed by 0 bases and 0 bases, with 8 bases remaining between them. The CDR3 DNA follows: TGTGCCAGCAGTTACTCGGGGGTATCGAACACCGGGGAGCTGTTTTTT. Translated: CASSYSGVSNTGELFF.

This rearrangement joins TRBV6-5 to TRBJ2-7, with TRBD2 identical over 14 bases. V shed 6 bases and J 4 bases; nucleotides not matched to a gene: 5. Germline V gene data show CDR1 as MNHEY and CDR2 as SVGAGI. This CDR3 has 15 residues. CDR3 nucleotides: TGTGCCAGCAGAGGACTAGCGGGAGGTATGTACGAGCAGTACTTC. Translated, it gives CASRGLAGGMYEQYF.